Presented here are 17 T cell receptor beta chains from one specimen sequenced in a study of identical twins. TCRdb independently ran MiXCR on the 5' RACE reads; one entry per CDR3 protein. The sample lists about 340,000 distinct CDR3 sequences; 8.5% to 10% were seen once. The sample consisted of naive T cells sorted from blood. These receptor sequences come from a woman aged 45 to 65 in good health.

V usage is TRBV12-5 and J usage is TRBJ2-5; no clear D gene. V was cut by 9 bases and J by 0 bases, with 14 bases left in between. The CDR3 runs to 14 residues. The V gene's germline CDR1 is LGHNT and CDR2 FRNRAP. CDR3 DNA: TGTGCTAGCGCGGAGACCAGTGACCAAGAGACCCAGTACTTC. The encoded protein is CASAETSDQETQYF.

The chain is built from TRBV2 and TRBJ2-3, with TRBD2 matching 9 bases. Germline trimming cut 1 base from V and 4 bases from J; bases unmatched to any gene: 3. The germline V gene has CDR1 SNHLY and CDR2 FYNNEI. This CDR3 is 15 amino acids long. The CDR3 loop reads CASSEGGRESDTQYF. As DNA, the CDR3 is TGTGCCAGCAGTGAAGGCGGGAGGGAATCAGATACGCAGTATTTT.

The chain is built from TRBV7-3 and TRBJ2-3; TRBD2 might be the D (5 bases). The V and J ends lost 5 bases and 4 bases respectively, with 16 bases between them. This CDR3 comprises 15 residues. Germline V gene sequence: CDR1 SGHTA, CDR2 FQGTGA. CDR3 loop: CASSGSPVGSDTQYF. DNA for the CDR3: TGTGCCAGCAGCGGGAGCCCAGTGGGTTCAGATACGCAGTATTTT.

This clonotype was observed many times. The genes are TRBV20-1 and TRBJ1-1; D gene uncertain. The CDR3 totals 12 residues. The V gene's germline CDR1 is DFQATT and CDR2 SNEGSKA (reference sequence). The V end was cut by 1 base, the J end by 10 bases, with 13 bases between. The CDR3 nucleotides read TGCAGTGCTAGAGTCCCTCTCCCGGGAGCTTTCTTT. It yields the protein CSARVPLPGAFF.

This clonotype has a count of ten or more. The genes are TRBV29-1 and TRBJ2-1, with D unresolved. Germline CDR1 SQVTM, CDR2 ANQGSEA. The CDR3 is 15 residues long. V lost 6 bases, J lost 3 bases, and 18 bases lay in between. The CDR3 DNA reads TGCAGCGTAGACACCAGAAGACTCAACTACAATGAGCAGTTCTTC. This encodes CSVDTRRLNYNEQFF.

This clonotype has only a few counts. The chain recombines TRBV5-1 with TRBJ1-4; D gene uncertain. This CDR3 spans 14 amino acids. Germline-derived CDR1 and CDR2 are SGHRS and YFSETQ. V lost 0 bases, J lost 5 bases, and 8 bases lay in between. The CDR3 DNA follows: TGCGCCAGCAGCTTGGGCCCACAAAATGAAAAACTGTTTTTT. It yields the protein CASSLGPQNEKLFF.

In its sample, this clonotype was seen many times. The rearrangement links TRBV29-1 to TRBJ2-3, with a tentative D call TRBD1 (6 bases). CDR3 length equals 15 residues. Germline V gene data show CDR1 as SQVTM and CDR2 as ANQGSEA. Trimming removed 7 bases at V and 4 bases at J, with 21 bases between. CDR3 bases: TGCAGCGCTACGGGGACAAGACTATCAGCAGATACGCAGTATTTT. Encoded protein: CSATGTRLSADTQYF.

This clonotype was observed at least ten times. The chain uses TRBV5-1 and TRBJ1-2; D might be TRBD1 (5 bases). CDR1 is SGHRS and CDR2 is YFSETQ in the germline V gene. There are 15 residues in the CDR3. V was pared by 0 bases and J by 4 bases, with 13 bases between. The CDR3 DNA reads TGCGCCAGCAGCTTGGCCGAAGTCAGGGCCTATGGCTACACCTTC. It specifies CASSLAEVRAYGYTF.

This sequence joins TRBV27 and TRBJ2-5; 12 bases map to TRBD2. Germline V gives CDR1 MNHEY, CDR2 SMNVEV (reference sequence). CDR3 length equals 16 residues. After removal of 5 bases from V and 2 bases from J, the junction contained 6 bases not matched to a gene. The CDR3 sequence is CASSVGTSGPQETQYF. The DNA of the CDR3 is TGTGCCAGCAGTGTCGGGACTAGCGGGCCTCAAGAGACCCAGTACTTC.

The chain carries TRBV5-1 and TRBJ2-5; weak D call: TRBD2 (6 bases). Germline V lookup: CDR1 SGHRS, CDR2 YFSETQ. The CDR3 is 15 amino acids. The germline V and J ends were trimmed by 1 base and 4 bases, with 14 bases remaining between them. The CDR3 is CASSLSLAEGETQYF. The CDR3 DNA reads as TGCGCCAGCAGCTTGTCACTAGCAGAAGGAGAGACCCAGTACTTC.

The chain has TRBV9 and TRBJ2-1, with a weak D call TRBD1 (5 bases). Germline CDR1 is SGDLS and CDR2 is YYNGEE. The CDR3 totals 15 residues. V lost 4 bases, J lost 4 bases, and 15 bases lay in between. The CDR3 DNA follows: TGTGCCAGCAGCCCCTCAGGGAACTCATACAATGAGCAGTTCTTC. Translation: CASSPSGNSYNEQFF.

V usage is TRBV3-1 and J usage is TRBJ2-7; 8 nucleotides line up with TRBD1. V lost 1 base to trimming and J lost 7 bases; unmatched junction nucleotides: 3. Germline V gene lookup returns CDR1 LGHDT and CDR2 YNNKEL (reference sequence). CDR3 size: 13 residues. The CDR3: CASSQGTGREQYF. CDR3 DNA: TGTGCCAGCAGCCAAGGGACAGGGAGGGAGCAGTACTTC.

The CDR3 region is CSALRQISGNTIYF. Written as DNA, the CDR3 is TGCAGTGCTCTAAGACAAATCTCTGGAAACACCATATATTTT. The chain combines TRBV20-1 with TRBJ1-3; D is unresolved. CDR1 DFQATT and CDR2 SNEGSKA come from the germline V gene (reference sequence). This CDR3 is built from 14 residues. V lost 5 bases and J lost 0, with 11 bases in between.

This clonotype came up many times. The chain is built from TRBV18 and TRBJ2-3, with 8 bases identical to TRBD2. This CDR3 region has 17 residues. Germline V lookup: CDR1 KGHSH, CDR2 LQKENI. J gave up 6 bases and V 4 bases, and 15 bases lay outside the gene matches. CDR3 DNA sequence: TGTGCCAGCTCACAACGATCGGGACTAGGAGTTGGTGATACGCAGTATTTT. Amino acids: CASSQRSGLGVGDTQYF.

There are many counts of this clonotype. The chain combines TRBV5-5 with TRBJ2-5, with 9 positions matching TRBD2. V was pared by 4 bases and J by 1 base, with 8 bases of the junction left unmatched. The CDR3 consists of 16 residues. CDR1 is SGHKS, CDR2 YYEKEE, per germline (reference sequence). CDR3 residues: CASSNLAGELQETQYF. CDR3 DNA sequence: TGTGCCAGCAGCAATTTAGCGGGAGAACTCCAAGAGACCCAGTACTTC.

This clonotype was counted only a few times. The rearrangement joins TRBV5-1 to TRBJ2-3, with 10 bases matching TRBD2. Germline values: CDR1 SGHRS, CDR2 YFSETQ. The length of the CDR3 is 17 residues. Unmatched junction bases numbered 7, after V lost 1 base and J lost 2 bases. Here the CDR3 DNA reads TGCGCCAGCAGCTTGCAAGCTAGCGGGAGTTTCACAGATACGCAGTATTTT. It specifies CASSLQASGSFTDTQYF.

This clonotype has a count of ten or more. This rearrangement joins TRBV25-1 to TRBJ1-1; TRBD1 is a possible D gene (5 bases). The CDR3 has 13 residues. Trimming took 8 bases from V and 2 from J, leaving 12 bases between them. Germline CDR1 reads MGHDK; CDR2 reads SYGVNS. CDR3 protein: CASGGGSNTEAFF. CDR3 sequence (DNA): TGTGCCAGCGGGGGGGGGAGTAACACTGAAGCTTTCTTT.